The clone carrying this T cell receptor (beta chain) has just a few counts. The antigen is undetermined. The data were obtained in a study of beta chain features in type 1 diabetes. Whole-study results and caveats: Type 1 diabetes patients showed a moderate but significant shortening of TCRB CDR3s in all four CD4+ subsets.

Expressed TCRB transcripts got sequenced, as all isolated RNA was reverse transcribed. Assay: immunoSEQ multiplex PCR; the TCRdb copy retains only in-frame clones and omits some. The repertoire holds 600,000 to 700,000 clones, with over 10% as singletons. J gave up 6 bases and V 1 base, and 12 bases lay outside the gene matches. The CDR3 runs to 16 residues. Germline CDR1 is LNHNV and CDR2 is YYDKDF (reference sequence). By way of CD45RO/CCR7/CD25/CD127/CD95/CD27, the CD4+ regulatory, stem cell-like memory, central memory and naive cells were sorted. Purity of each sorted population was above 98%. Input material: naive CD4+ T cells from blood. The rearrangement uses TRBV15 and TRBJ2-7, with 7 bases lining up with TRBD2. The clonotype originates from a man younger than 35 with type 1 diabetes. The CDR3 nucleotides read TGTGCCACCAGCAGAGGAACAGGACTAGATCTATTCGAGCAGTACTTC. Translation gives CATSRGTGLDLFEQYF.